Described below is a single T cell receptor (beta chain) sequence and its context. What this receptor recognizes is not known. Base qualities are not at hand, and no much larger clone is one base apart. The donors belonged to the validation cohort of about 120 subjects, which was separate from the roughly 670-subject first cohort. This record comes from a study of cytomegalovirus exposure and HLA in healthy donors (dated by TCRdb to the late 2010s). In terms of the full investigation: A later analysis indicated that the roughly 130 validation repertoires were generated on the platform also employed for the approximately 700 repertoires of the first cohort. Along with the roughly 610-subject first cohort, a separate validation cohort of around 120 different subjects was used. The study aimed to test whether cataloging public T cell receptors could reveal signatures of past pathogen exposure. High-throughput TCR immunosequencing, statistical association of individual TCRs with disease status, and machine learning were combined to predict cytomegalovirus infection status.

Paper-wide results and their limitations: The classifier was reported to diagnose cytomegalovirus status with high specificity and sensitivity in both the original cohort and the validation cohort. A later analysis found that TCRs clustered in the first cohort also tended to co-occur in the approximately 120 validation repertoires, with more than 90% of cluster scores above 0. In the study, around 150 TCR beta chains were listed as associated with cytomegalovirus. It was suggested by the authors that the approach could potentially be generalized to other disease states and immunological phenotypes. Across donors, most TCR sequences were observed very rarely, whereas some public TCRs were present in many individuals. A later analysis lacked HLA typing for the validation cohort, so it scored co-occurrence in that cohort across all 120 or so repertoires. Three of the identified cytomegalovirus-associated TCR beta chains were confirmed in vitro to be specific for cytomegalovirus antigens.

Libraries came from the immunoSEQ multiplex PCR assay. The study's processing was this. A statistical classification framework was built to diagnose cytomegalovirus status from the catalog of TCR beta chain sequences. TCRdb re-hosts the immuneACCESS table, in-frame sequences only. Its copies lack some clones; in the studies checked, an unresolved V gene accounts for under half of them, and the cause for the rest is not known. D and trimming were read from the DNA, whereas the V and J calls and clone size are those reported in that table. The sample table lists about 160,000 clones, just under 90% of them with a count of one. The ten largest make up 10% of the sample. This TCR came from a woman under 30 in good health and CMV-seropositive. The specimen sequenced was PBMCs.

The CDR3 has the sequence CARKTGGFNEQFF. Read as DNA, the sequence is TGTGCCAGAAAGACAGGGGGATTCAATGAGCAGTTCTTC. The rearranged segments are TRBV25-1 and TRBJ2-1; 9 bases in between match TRBD1. V is pruned by 9 bases and J by 6 bases, leaving 6 bases of the junction without a gene match. CDR1 and CDR2 (MGHDK, SYGVNS) derive from the germline V gene. Including the terminal cysteine and phenylalanine, the CDR3 comprises 13 residues. Only the CDR3 portion is preserved as DNA: 39 bases, with reading frame beginning at the first base.